A selection of T cell receptor beta chains follows, all from one sample in a study of Ad26.COV2.S vaccination and SARS-CoV-2 variants. TCRdb's table, derived via immunoSEQ multiplex PCR, lists solely in-frame clones and lacks some. The data show about 350,000 clones, around nine tenths seen once. Material: peripheral blood, obtained in a trial of Ad26.COV2.S vaccine versus placebo. The receptors stem from a person aged 18-65 years who received the Ad26.COV2.S COVID-19 vaccine or a placebo. CDR3s include the opening cysteine and the closing phenylalanine or tryptophan. D genes are given only for firm matches. Not all rows give a size; the values are once, few, many and, for expanded clones, a class.

TRBJ1-3 | - | TRBV7-9 | - | TGTGCCAGCAACGAACCGGGGCCCTCTGGAAACACCATATATTTT | CASNEPGPSGNTIYF
TRBJ1-2 | - | TRBV25-1 | - | TGTGCCAGCAGTGATCCTAACTCGGGCTATGGCTACACCTTC | CASSDPNSGYGYTF
TRBJ1-4 | - | TRBV9 | - | TGTGCCAGCAGCGTAGCCCAGCTCGGACCTAATGAAAAACTGTTTTTT | CASSVAQLGPNEKLFF
TRBJ1-2 | TRBD1 | TRBV5-1 | - | TGCGCCAGCAGCGATCAGACAGGGTTTAACTATGGCTACACCTTC | CASSDQTGFNYGYTF
TRBJ1-2 | - | TRBV30 | few | TGTGCCTGGAGTCCGGATGGGTCCTATGGCTACACCTTC | CAWSPDGSYGYTF
TRBJ1-3 | - | TRBV10-3 | - | TGTGCCATCAGTGAGTTTGGAGAAAGCTCTGGAAACACCATATATTTT | CAISEFGESSGNTIYF
TRBJ1-5 | TRBD1 | TRBV3-1/TRBV3-2 | - | TGTGCCAGCAGCCAAGCCGGGACAGGAGGGAATCAGCCCCAGCATTTT | CASSQAGTGGNQPQHF
TRBJ2-1 | TRBD2 | TRBV23-1 | - | TGCGCCAGCAGTCAATCCCGGACTAGCGGGGGTGAGCAGTTCTTC | CASSQSRTSGGEQFF
TRBJ2-1 | TRBD1 | TRBV3-1/TRBV3-2 | many | TGTGCCAGCAGCCAAGGGGACAGGGGTGAGCAGTTCTTC | CASSQGDRGEQFF
TRBJ2-2 | - | TRBV7-2 | - | TGTGCCAGCAGGTCGGGTGGGGCCGGGGAGCTGTTTTTT | CASRSGGAGELFF
TRBJ1-5 | TRBD1 | TRBV4-1 | few | TGCGCCAGCAGCCAAGCGGCAGGGGGATATCAGCCCCAGCATTTT | CASSQAAGGYQPQHF